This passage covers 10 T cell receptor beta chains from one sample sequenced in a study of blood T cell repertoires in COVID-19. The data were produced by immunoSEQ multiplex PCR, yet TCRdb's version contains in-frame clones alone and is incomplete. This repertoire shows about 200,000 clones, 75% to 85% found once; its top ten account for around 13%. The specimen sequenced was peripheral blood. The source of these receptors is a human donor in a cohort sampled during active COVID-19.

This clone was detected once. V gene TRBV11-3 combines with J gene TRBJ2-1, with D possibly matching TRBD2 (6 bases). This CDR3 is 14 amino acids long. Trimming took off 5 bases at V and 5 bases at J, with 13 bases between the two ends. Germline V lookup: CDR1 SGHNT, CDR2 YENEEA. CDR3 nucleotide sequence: TGTGCCAGCAGCCTTGGAGGGCAGAACAATGAGCAGTTCTTC. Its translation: CASSLGGQNNEQFF.

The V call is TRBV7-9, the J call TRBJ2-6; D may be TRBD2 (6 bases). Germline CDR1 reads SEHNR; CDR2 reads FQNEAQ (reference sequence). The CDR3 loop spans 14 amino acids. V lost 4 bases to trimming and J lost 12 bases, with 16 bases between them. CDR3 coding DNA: TGTGCCAGCAGCTACAGCTTGGGGGGAGGCGTCCTGACTTTC. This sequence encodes CASSYSLGGGVLTF.

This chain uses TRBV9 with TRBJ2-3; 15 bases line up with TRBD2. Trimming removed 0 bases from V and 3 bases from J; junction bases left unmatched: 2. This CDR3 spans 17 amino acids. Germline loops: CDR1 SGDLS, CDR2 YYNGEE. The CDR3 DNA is TGTGCCAGCAGCGTAGGGACTAGCGGGGGGGCGACAGATACGCAGTATTTT. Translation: CASSVGTSGGATDTQYF. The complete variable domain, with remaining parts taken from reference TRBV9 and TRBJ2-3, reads DSGVTQTPKHLITATGQRVTLRCSPRSGDLSVYWYQQSLDQGLQFLIQYYNGEERAKGNILERFSAQQFPDLHSELNLSSLELGDSALYFCASSVGTSGGATDTQYFGPGTRLTVL.

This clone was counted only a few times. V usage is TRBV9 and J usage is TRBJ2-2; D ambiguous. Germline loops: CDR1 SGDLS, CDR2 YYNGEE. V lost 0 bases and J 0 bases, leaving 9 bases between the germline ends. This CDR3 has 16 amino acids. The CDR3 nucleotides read TGTGCCAGCAGCGTAGATCTGATAGCGAACACCGGGGAGCTGTTTTTT. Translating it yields CASSVDLIANTGELFF.

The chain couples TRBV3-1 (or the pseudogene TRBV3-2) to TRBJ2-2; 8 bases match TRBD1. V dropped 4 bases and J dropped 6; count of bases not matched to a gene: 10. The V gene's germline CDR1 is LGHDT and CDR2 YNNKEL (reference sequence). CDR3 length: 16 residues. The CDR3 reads CASSRADREIPGELFF. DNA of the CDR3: TGTGCCAGCAGCCGCGCGGACAGGGAAATCCCCGGGGAGCTGTTTTTT.

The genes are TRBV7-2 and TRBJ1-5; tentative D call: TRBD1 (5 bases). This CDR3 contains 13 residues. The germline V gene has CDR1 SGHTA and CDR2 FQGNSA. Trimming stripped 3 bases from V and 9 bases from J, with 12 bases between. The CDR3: CASSFSTGPPQHF. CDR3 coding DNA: TGTGCCAGCAGCTTTTCTACAGGTCCGCCCCAGCATTTT.

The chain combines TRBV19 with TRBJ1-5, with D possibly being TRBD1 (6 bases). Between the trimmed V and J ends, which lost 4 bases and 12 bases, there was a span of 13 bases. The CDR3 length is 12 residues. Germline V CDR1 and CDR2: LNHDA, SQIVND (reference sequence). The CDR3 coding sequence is TGTGCCAGTAGTACTACAGGGCGGGTCCAGCATTTT. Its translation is CASSTTGRVQHF.

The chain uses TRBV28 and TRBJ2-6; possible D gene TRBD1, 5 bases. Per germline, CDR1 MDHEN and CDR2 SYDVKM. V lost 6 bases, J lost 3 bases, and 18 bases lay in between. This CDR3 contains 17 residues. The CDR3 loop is CASRSPSPGIGANVLTF. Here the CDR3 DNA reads TGTGCCAGCAGGTCCCCGAGTCCAGGGATTGGGGCCAACGTCCTGACTTTC.

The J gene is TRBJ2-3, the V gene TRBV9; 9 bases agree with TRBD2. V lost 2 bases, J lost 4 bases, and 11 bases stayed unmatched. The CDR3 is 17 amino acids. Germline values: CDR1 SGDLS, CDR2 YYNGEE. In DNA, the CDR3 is TGTGCCAGCAGCGTTAAAATGACTAGCGGTGTCTCAGATACGCAGTATTTT. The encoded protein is CASSVKMTSGVSDTQYF.

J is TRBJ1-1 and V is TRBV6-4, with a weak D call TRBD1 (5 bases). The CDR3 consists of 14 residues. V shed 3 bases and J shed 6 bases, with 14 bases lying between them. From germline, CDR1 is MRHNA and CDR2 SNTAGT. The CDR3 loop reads CASSEGEERSEAFF. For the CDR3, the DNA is TGTGCCAGCAGTGAAGGGGAGGAGCGGTCTGAAGCTTTCTTT.